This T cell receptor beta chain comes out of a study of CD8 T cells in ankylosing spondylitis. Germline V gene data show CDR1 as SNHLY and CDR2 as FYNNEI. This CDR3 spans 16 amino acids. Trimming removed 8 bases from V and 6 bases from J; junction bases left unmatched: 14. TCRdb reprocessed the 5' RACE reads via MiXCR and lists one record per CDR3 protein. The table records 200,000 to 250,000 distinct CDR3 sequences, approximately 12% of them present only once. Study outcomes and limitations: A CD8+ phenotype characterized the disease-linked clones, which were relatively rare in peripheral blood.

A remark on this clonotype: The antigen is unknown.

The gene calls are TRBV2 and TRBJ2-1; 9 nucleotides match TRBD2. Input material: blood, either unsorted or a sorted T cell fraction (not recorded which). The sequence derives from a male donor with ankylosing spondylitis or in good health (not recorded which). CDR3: CASVQRGARRTNEQFF. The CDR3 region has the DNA TGTGCCAGCGTACAGCGGGGGGCCCGACGAACCAATGAGCAGTTCTTC.